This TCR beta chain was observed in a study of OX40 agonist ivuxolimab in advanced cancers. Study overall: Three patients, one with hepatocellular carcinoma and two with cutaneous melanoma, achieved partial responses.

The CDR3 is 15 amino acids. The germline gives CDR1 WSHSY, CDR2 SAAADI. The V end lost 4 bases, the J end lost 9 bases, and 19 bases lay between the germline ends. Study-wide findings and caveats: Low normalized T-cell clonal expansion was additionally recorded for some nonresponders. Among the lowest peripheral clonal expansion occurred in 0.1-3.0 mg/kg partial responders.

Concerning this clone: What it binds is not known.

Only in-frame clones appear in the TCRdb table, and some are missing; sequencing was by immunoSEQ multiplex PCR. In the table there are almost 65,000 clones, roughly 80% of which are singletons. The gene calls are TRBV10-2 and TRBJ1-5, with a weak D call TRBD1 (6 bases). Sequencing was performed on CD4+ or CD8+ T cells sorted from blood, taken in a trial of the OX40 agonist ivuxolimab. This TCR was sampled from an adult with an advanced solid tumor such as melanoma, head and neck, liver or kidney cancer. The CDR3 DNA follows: TGCGCCAGCAGTGTCCCTGGGACACATCCCAGGCCCCAGCATTTT. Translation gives CASSVPGTHPRPQHF.